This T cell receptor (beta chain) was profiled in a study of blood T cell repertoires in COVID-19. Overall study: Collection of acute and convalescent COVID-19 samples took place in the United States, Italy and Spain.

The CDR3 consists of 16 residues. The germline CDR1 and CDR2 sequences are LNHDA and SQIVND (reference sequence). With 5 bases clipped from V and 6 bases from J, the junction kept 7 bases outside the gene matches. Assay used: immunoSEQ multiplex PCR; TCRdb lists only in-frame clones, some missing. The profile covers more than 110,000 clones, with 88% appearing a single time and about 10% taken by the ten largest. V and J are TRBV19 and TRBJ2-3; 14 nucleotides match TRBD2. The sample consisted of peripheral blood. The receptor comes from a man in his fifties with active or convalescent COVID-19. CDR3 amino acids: CASSGGTSGRWDTQYF. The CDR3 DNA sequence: TGTGCCAGTAGTGGGGGGACTAGCGGGAGATGGGATACGCAGTATTTT.